This T cell receptor beta chain came from a study of blood T cell repertoires in COVID-19. Overall study context: From T cells, B-cell-depleted T cells, or PBMCs came the material, which was cDNA or gDNA.

Seattle cases were enrolled at active infection and followed longitudinally. As originally analysed: From reference gene primer amplification, estimates of nucleated cell counts were derived. Sequenced by immunoSEQ multiplex PCR; TCRdb stores in-frame clones only, minus some. D and trimming were read from the DNA, whereas the V and J calls and clone size are those reported in that table. The repertoire holds 350,000 or so clones, with around 90% as singletons. V lost 5 bases and J lost 6, with 17 bases in between. This CDR3 spans 15 amino acids. CDR1 LNHDA and CDR2 SQIVND come from the germline V gene (reference sequence).

The origin of this receptor is an older woman with COVID-19, enrolled during active disease. The chain recombines TRBV19 with TRBJ1-5; D unresolved. The sequencing input was peripheral blood. The CDR3 region is CASSRPQQTGQPQHF. In nucleotides, the CDR3 is TGTGCCAGTAGTCGCCCACAACAAACGGGTCAGCCCCAGCATTTT.